This passage covers 20 T cell receptor beta chains from one sample sequenced in a study of T cells after yellow fever vaccination. Via MiXCR, TCRdb re-called the 5' RACE reads, giving one row per CDR3 protein. The sample yields roughly 30,000 distinct CDR3 sequences, under 12% seen once. The sequences come from PBMCs, either bulk or a sorted T-cell subset (CD4+, CD8+, memory, or dextramer-sorted; not recorded which), collected around 15 days after the first yellow fever vaccination. Receptors originate from a man aged 18 to 29 who received the YFV17D yellow fever vaccine.

This clonotype was detected many times. The chain joins TRBV20-1 to TRBJ2-5; tentatively, D is TRBD1 (7 bases). The CDR3 sequence is 12 residues long. Trimming took off 6 bases at V and 7 bases at J, with 15 bases between the two ends. Germline assignment: CDR1 DFQATT and CDR2 SNEGSKA (reference sequence). The CDR3 region has the DNA TGCAGTGCCCCGGACAGGAGGGGGACCCAGTACTTC. Protein product: CSAPDRRGTQYF.

This clonotype occurred many times. This chain uses TRBV12-3 or TRBV12-4 with TRBJ1-1; 11 bases fit TRBD1. This CDR3 spans 14 amino acids. Trimming removed 7 bases from V and 4 bases from J; junction bases left unmatched: 5. The CDR3 nucleotides are TGTGCCAGCACCACGGGACAGGGGGTCACTGAAGCTTTCTTT. Its protein product is CASTTGQGVTEAFF.

This clonotype was observed a handful of times. The chain carries TRBV7-1 and TRBJ2-7, with a weak D call TRBD2 (5 bases). TRBV7-1 is identified as an open reading frame with a role that is uncertain. Between the trimmed V and J ends, which lost 5 bases and 3 bases, there was a span of 14 bases. The CDR3 has 14 amino acids. Here the CDR3 reads CASSPGIRGYEQYF. The DNA for the CDR3 is TGTGCCAGCAGCCCCGGGATCCGGGGCTACGAGCAGTACTTC.

Worth noting for this clonotype: A much more abundant neighbour one base away suggests this may be a read error. The chain carries TRBV4-3 and TRBJ2-1, with D hard to call. The CDR3 loop spans 15 amino acids. Germline V gene data show CDR1 as LGHNA and CDR2 as YSLEER. This CDR3 reads CASIQGTSSYNEQFF. DNA of the CDR3: TGCGCCAGCATCCAAGGCACGAGCTCCTACAATGAGCAGTTCTTC.

This clonotype was seen many times. The chain has TRBV5-5 and TRBJ2-7; D may be TRBD1 or TRBD2 (5 bases each). V lost 1 base and J 2 bases, leaving 10 bases between the germline ends. The CDR3 length is 14 residues. Per germline, CDR1 SGHKS and CDR2 YYEKEE (reference sequence). CDR3 sequence: CASSLLVGAYEQYF. The CDR3 DNA follows: TGTGCCAGCAGCTTGTTGGTGGGGGCCTACGAGCAGTACTTC.

This clonotype showed up many times. The V call is TRBV4-3, the J call TRBJ2-4; D is perhaps TRBD2 (5 bases). CDR3 length equals 15 residues. Germline V lookup: CDR1 LGHNA, CDR2 YSLEER. Trimming cost V 0 bases and J 4 bases, with 10 bases left between them. The CDR3 reads CASSQDRGNKNIQYF. The CDR3 nucleotides read TGCGCCAGCAGCCAAGATCGAGGGAATAAAAACATTCAGTACTTC.

This clonotype was counted many times. This chain connects TRBV18 to TRBJ2-7; 7 bases fit TRBD1. Unmatched junction bases numbered 8, after V lost 0 bases and J lost 6 bases. The germline V gene encodes CDR1 KGHSH and CDR2 LQKENI. The CDR3 contains 15 residues. In DNA form, the CDR3 reads TGTGCCAGCTCACCACCGTCGATAGGGGGCGGCGAGCAGTACTTC. Protein product: CASSPPSIGGGEQYF.

This clonotype was seen ten or more times. The chain joins TRBV3-1 to TRBJ2-5; D is unresolved. Trimming took 2 bases from V and 1 from J, leaving 11 bases between them. Germline-derived CDR1 and CDR2 are LGHDT and YNNKEL (reference sequence). The CDR3 is 15 residues long. CDR3 protein: CASSQNSAPQETQYF. As DNA, the CDR3 is TGTGCCAGCAGCCAAAATTCAGCCCCCCAAGAGACCCAGTACTTC.

This clonotype was detected ten times or more. This chain joins TRBV7-2 and TRBJ1-4, with 7 positions matching TRBD1. The V and J ends lost 2 bases and 0 bases, in that order; junction bases with no gene match: 12. The V gene's germline CDR1 is SGHTA and CDR2 FQGNSA. The CDR3 runs 19 residues. The CDR3 here is CASSLPGRETGATNEKLFF. In nucleotides, the CDR3 is TGTGCCAGCAGCTTACCGGGCCGCGAAACAGGGGCAACTAATGAAAAACTGTTTTTT.

This clonotype was counted at least ten times. The chain carries TRBV6-5 and TRBJ1-3; D unresolved. V dropped 8 bases and J dropped 9 bases, with 11 bases sitting between them. The germline V gene encodes CDR1 MNHEY and CDR2 SVGAGI. The CDR3 has 11 amino acids. CDR3: CASFSGRTIYF. CDR3 bases: TGTGCCAGCTTCAGCGGACGCACCATATATTTT.

This clonotype showed up many times. This chain uses TRBV3-1 with TRBJ2-7; D is perhaps TRBD2 (6 bases). The germline V gene encodes CDR1 LGHDT and CDR2 YNNKEL (reference sequence). V gave up 5 bases and J gave up 3 bases, with 11 bases separating them. The CDR3 loop spans 13 amino acids. The CDR3 here is CASSYPGDYEQYF. Here the CDR3 DNA reads TGTGCCAGCAGCTACCCGGGGGACTACGAGCAGTACTTC.

This clonotype was detected a few times. The gene calls are TRBV6-1 and TRBJ2-5; TRBD1 aligns across 8 bases. The length of the CDR3 is 15 residues. J lost 1 base, V lost 6 bases, and 7 bases had no gene match. In germline, CDR1 is MNHNS, CDR2 SASEGT. CDR3 region: CASRTSGGGQETQYF. CDR3 coding DNA: TGTGCCAGCAGAACTTCAGGGGGCGGCCAAGAGACCCAGTACTTC.

This clonotype was observed at least ten times. CDR3: CAISEFTGGASDTQYF. The CDR3 DNA reads TGTGCCATCAGTGAGTTTACAGGGGGCGCATCAGATACGCAGTATTTT. The chain carries TRBV10-3 and TRBJ2-3, with 9 bases aligning to TRBD1. With 1 base clipped from V and 4 bases from J, the junction kept 6 bases outside the gene matches. Germline CDR1 ENHRY, CDR2 SYGVKD. The CDR3 loop spans 16 amino acids.

This clonotype was seen repeatedly, ten times or more. The V call is TRBV7-2, the J call TRBJ2-5, with TRBD2 matching over 10 bases. This CDR3 is 14 amino acids long. Germline-derived CDR1 and CDR2 are SGHTA and FQGNSA. V dropped 3 bases and J dropped 4; count of bases not matched to a gene: 2. CDR3 in amino acids: CASSLGLAIETQYF. The DNA of the CDR3 is TGTGCCAGCAGCTTGGGACTAGCGATAGAGACCCAGTACTTC. The full variable domain, completed using reference TRBV7-2 and TRBJ2-5, is GAGVSQSPSNKVTEKGKDVELRCDPISGHTALYWYRQSLGQGLEFLIYFQGNSAPDKSGLPSDRFSAERTGGSVSTLTIQRTQQEDSAVYLCASSLGLAIETQYFGPGTRLLVL.

This clonotype was seen a handful of times. The V and J genes are TRBV4-3 and TRBJ1-1; D unresolved. Germline loops: CDR1 LGHNA, CDR2 YSLEER. This CDR3 region has 11 residues. Trimming took off 6 bases at V and 7 bases at J, with 9 bases between the two ends. CDR3 coding DNA: TGCGCCAGCAGTACGTACGGTGAAGCTTTCTTT. Translating it yields CASSTYGEAFF.

This clonotype was picked up many times. The rearrangement joins TRBV28 to TRBJ2-7, with D unclear. The germline V gene has CDR1 MDHEN and CDR2 SYDVKM. This CDR3 comprises 13 residues. The CDR3 protein is CASSFPTGTVTVV. CDR3 DNA: TGTGCCAGCAGTTTCCCAACGGGCACGGTCACCGTCGTC.

Worth noting for this clonotype: Being one base from a much bigger clone, this may be a read error. The V and J genes are TRBV11-2 and TRBJ2-7; a possible D gene is TRBD2 (6 bases). CDR3 size: 14 residues. The germline V gene has CDR1 SGHAT and CDR2 FQNNGV. CDR3 sequence (DNA): TGTGCCAGCAGCTGGATGAGGGACTCCTACGCGCAGTACTTC. Translation gives CASSWMRDSYAQYF.

This clonotype ranks as medium-sized. The V and J genes are TRBV7-8 and TRBJ1-2, with D possibly being TRBD1 (5 bases). Germline V gene lookup returns CDR1 SGHVS and CDR2 FQNEAQ. The V end lost 5 bases, the J end lost 0 bases, and 16 bases lay between the germline ends. The CDR3 is made up of 16 amino acids. CDR3: CASSLGQAWANYGYTF. The CDR3 DNA reads as TGTGCCAGCAGCCTCGGACAAGCCTGGGCTAACTATGGCTACACCTTC.

In its sample, this clonotype was seen many times. This chain links TRBV4-2 with TRBJ2-5; 10 bases are shared with TRBD2. V lost 2 bases, J lost 5 bases, and 8 bases stayed unmatched. The germline V gene encodes CDR1 LGHNA and CDR2 YNFKEQ. The CDR3 is made up of 16 amino acids. The CDR3 nucleotides are TGTGCCAGCAGCCAATTGAGCGGGGGGGCCGCCGAGACCCAGTACTTC. It encodes CASSQLSGGAAETQYF.

At least ten counts were recorded for this clonotype. This chain links TRBV10-3 with TRBJ2-2; D not certain. Germline V lookup: CDR1 ENHRY, CDR2 SYGVKD. The CDR3 is 12 amino acids. Between the trimmed V and J ends, which lost 3 bases and 7 bases, there was a span of 6 bases. The CDR3 DNA reads as TGTGCCATCAGTGACTCATACGGGGAGCTGTTTTTT. Amino acids: CAISDSYGELFF.